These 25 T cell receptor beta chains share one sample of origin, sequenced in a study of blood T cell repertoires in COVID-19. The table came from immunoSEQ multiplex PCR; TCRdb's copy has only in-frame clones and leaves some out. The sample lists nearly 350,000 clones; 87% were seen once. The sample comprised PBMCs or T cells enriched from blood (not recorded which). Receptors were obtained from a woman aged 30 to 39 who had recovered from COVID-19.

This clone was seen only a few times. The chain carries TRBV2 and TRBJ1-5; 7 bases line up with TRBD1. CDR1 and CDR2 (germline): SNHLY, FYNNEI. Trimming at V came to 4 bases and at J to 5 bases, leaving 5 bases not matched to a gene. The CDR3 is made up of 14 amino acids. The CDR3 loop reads CASSGGTEYQPQHF. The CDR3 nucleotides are TGTGCCAGCAGTGGGGGGACAGAGTATCAGCCCCAGCATTTT. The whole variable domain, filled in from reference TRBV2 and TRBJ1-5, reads EPEVTQTPSHQVTQMGQEVILRCVPISNHLYFYWYRQILGQKVEFLVSFYNNEISEKSEIFDDQFSVERPDGSNFTLKIRSTKLEDSAMYFCASSGGTEYQPQHFGDGTRLSIL.

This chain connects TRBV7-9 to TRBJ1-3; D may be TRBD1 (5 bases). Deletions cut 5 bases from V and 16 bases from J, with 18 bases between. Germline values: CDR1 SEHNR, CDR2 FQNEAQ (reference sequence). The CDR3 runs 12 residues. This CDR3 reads CASSPEGQKRYF. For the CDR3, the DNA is TGTGCCAGCAGCCCCGAAGGACAAAAACGGTATTTT.

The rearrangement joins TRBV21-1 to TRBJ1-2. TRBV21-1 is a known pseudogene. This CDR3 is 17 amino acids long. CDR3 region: CASSNALLGLPNYGYTF. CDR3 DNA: TGTGCCAGCAGCAACGCGCTTCTAGGCCTGCCAAACTATGGCTACACCTTC.

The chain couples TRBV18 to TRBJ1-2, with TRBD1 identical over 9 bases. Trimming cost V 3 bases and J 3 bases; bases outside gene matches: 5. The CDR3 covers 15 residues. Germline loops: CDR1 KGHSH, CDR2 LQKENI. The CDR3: CASSPGTGPDYGYTF. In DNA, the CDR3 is TGTGCCAGCTCACCTGGGACAGGGCCGGACTATGGCTACACCTTC.

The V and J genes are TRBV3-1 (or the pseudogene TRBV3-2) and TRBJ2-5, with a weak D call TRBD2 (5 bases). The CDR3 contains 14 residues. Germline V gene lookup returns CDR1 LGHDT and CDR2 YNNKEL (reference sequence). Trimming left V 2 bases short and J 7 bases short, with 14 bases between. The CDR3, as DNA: TGTGCCAGCAGCCAACCCCCACTAGTTGCGACCCAGTACTTC. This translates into CASSQPPLVATQYF.

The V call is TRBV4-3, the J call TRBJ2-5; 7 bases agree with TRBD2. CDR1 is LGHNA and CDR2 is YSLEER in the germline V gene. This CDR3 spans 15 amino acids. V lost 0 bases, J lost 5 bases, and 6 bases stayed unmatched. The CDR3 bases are TGCGCCAGCAGCCAAGATCCTACCGGGGGGGAGACCCAGTACTTC. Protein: CASSQDPTGGETQYF.

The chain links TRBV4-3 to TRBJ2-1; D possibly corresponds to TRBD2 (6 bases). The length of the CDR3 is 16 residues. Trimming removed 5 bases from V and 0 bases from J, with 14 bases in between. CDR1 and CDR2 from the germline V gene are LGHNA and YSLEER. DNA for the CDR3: TGCGCCAGCAGCGAATGGGGACTCAGCTCCTACAATGAGCAGTTCTTC. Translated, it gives CASSEWGLSSYNEQFF.

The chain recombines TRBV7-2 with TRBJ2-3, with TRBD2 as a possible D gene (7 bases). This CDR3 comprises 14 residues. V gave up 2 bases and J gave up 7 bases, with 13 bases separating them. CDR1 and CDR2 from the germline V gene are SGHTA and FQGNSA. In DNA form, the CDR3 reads TGTGCCAGCAGCTTAACCGGGGGGCCGAATACGCAGTATTTT. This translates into CASSLTGGPNTQYF.

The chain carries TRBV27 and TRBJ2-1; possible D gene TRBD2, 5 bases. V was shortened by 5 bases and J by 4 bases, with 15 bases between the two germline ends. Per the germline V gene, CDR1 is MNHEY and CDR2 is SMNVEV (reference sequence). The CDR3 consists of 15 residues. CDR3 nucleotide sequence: TGTGCCAGCAGTCCCAACGCACTAGTTTACAATGAGCAGTTCTTC. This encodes CASSPNALVYNEQFF.

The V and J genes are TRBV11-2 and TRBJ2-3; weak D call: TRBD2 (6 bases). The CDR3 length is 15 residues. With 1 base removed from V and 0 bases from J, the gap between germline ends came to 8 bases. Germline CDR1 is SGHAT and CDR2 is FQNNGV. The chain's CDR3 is CASSLGTTSTDTQYF. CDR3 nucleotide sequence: TGTGCCAGCAGCTTAGGGACTACTAGCACAGATACGCAGTATTTT.

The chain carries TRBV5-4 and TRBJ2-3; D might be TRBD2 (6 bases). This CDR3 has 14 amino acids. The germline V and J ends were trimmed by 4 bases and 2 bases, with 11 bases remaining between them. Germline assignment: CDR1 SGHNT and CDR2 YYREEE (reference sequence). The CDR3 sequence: CASSLGLDTDTQYF. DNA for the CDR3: TGTGCCAGCAGCCTGGGACTCGACACAGATACGCAGTATTTT. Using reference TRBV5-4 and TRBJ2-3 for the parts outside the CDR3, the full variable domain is ETGVTQSPTHLIKTRGQQVTLRCSSQSGHNTVSWYQQALGQGPQFIFQYYREEENGRGNFPPRFSGLQFPNYSSELNVNALELDDSALYLCASSLGLDTDTQYFGPGTRLTVL.

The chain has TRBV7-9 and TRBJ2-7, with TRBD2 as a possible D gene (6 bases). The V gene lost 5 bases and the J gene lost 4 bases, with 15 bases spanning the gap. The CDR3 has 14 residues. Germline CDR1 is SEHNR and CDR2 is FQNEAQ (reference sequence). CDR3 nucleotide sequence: TGTGCCAGCAGCCCAACAATGGGGGGTTACGAGCAGTACTTC. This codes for CASSPTMGGYEQYF. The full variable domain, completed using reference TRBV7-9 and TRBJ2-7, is DTGVSQNPRHKITKRGQNVTFRCDPISEHNRLYWYRQTLGQGPEFLTYFQNEAQLEKSRLLSDRFSAERPKGSFSTLEIQRTEQGDSAMYLCASSPTMGGYEQYFGPGTRLTVT.

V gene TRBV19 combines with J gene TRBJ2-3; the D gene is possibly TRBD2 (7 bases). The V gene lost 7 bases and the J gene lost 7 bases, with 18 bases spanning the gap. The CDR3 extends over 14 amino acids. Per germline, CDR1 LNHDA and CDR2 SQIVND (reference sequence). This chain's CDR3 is CASNPGGGTNTQYF. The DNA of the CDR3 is TGTGCCAGTAACCCGGGGGGCGGAACTAATACGCAGTATTTT.

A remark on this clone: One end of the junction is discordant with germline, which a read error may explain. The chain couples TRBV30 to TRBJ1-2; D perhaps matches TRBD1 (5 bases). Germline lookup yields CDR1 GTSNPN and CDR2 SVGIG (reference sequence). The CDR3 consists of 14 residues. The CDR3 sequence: CAWSENTLRAGFPF. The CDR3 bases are TGTGCCTGGAGTGAAAATACCTTAAGAGCAGGGTTCCCCTTC.

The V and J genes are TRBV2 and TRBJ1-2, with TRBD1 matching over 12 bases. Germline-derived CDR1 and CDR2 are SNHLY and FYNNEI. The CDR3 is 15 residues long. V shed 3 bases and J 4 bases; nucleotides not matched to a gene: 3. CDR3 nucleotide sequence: TGTGCCAGCAGTGACGGGACAGGGGGCGCCTATGGCTACACCTTC. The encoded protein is CASSDGTGGAYGYTF. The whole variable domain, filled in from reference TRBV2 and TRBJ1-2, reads EPEVTQTPSHQVTQMGQEVILRCVPISNHLYFYWYRQILGQKVEFLVSFYNNEISEKSEIFDDQFSVERPDGSNFTLKIRSTKLEDSAMYFCASSDGTGGAYGYTFGSGTRLTVV.

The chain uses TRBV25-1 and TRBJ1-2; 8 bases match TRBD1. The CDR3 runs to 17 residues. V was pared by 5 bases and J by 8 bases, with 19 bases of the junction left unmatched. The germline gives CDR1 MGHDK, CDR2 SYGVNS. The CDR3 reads CASSLPPPGGRDEGYTF. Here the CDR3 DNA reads TGTGCCAGCAGTCTACCACCACCAGGGGGCAGGGATGAAGGCTACACCTTC.

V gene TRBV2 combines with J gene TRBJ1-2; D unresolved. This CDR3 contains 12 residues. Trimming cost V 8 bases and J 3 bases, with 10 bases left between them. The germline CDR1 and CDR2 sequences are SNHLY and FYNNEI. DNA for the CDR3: TGTGCCAGCCGGGGTGGACACTATGGCTACACCTTC. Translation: CASRGGHYGYTF.

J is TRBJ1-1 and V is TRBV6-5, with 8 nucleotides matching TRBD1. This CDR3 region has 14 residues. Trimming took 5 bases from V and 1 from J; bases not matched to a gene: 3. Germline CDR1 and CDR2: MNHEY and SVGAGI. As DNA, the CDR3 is TGTGCCAGCAGTCCGGACAGGGCGAACACTGAAGCTTTCTTT. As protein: CASSPDRANTEAFF.

The CDR3, as DNA: TGTGCCACCCGGAGCATACTAGCCAAAAACATTCAGTACTTC. Its translation is CATRSILAKNIQYF. The chain couples TRBV2 to TRBJ2-4; no clear D. V lost 10 bases and J lost 0, with 13 bases in between. This CDR3 comprises 14 residues. Germline CDR1 and CDR2: SNHLY and FYNNEI.

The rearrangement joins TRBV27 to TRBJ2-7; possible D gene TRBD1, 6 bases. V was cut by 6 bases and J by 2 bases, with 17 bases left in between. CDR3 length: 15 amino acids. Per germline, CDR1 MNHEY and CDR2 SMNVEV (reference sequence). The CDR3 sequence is CASSLATGPTYEQYF. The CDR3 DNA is TGTGCCAGCAGCTTGGCGACAGGCCCTACCTACGAGCAGTACTTC.

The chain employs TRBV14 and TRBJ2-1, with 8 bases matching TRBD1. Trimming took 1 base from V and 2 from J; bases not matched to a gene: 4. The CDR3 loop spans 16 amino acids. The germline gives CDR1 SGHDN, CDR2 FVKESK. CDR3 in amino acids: CASSQGRQGPYNEQFF. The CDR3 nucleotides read TGTGCCAGCAGCCAAGGCCGACAGGGGCCCTACAATGAGCAGTTCTTC.

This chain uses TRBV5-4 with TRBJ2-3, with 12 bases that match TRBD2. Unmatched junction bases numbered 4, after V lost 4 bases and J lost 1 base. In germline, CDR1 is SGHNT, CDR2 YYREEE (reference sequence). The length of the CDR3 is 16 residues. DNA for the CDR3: TGTGCCAGCAGCCCCTGGACTAGCGGGGGCACAGATACGCAGTATTTT. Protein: CASSPWTSGGTDTQYF.

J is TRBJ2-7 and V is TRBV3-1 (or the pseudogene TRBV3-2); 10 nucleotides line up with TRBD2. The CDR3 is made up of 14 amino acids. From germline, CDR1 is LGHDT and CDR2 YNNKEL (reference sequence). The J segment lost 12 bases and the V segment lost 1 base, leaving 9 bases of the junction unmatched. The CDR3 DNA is TGTGCCAGCAGCCAAGGGGCTAGCGGGGGCCTGGCGTACTTC. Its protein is CASSQGASGGLAYF.

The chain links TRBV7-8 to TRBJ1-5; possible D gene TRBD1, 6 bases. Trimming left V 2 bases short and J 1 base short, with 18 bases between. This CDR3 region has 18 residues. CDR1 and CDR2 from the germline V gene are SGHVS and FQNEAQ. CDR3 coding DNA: TGTGCCAGCAGCTTAACCCCCGGTCGGGGGGCGAGCAATCAGCCCCAGCATTTT. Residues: CASSLTPGRGASNQPQHF.

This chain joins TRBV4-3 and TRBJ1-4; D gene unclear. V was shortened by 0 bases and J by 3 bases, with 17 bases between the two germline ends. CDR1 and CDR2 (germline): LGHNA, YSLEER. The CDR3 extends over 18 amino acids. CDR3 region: CASSQDRVTGLSNEKLFF. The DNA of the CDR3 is TGCGCCAGCAGCCAAGATAGGGTTACGGGGTTATCTAATGAAAAACTGTTTTTT.